This T cell receptor beta chain was captured in a study of blood T cell repertoires in COVID-19. Study details: Whether acute or convalescent, the COVID-19 samples came from the United States, Italy and Spain. T cells, B-cell-depleted T cells, or PBMCs supplied cDNA or gDNA.

The CDR3 is made up of 16 amino acids. Germline V gene data show CDR1 as LNHDA and CDR2 as SQIVND (reference sequence). Trimming took 6 bases from V and 3 from J; bases not matched to a gene: 7. The authors' processing: The authors estimated nucleated cell counts from reference gene primer amplification. This table comes from immunoSEQ multiplex PCR, and its TCRdb copy is limited to in-frame clones, with some not included. The DNA gave D and trimming, while V, J and clone size come from that table. This sample has roughly 120,000 clones; roughly 87% occur once, and the top ten carry over 7%. This receptor was taken from a human donor in a cohort sampled during active COVID-19. V usage is TRBV19 and J usage is TRBJ1-5; 11 positions match TRBD1. The sample consisted of peripheral blood. The CDR3 protein is CASSPGTGGFNQPQHF. CDR3 bases: TGTGCCAGTAGCCCCGGGACAGGGGGATTCAATCAGCCCCAGCATTTT.